What follows are 5 T cell receptor beta chains derived from one specimen sequenced in a study of human T cells and chemical hapten exposure. TCRdb independently ran MiXCR on the RACE reads; one entry per CDR3 protein. The data hold about 73,000 distinct CDR3 sequences, with roughly 8.5% observed a single time. This sample's time point: patch test 2, 6 weeks after DPC sensitization. Documented treatment: therapeutic diphenylcyclopropenone sensitization with weekly scalp DPC. The sample in question was whole blood, obtained in connection with sensitization to the hapten diphenylcyclopropenone (DPC). All receptors come from a woman in her forties or fifties with alopecia areata. Some clones in this sample may be carry-over from other donors' samples.

This clonotype was detected many times. The chain uses TRBV3-1 and TRBJ2-6, with unresolved D. The CDR3 has 16 amino acids. With 2 bases removed from V and 0 bases from J, the gap between germline ends came to 8 bases. Germline values: CDR1 LGHDT, CDR2 YNNKEL (reference sequence). CDR3 region: CASSQRTFSGANVLTF. CDR3 in DNA: TGTGCCAGCAGCCAACGCACCTTCTCTGGGGCCAACGTCCTGACTTTC.

This clonotype was counted between two and nine times. This chain joins TRBV12-3 or TRBV12-4 and TRBJ1-2; possibly TRBD1 for D (5 bases). The germline V and J ends were trimmed by 6 bases and 8 bases, with 19 bases remaining between them. This CDR3 is 14 amino acids long. CDR3 residues: CASSLVKGRQGYTF. The CDR3 coding sequence is TGTGCCAGCAGCCTCGTCAAGGGGAGACAAGGCTACACCTTC.

This clonotype showed up just a few times. The V call is TRBV5-1, the J call TRBJ1-1; TRBD1 might be the D (6 bases). The V end was cut by 4 bases, the J end by 1 base, with 11 bases between. Germline loops: CDR1 SGHRS, CDR2 YFSETQ. This CDR3 is 14 amino acids long. CDR3 in amino acids: CASSPPGQNTEAFF. DNA for the CDR3: TGCGCCAGCAGCCCCCCGGGACAGAACACTGAAGCTTTCTTT. Looking up the rest from reference TRBV5-1 and TRBJ1-1 gives the full variable domain: KAGVTQTPRYLIKTRGQQVTLSCSPISGHRSVSWYQQTPGQGLQFLFEYFSETQRNKGNFPGRFSGRQFSNSRSEMNVSTLELGDSALYLCASSPPGQNTEAFFGQGTRLTVV.

A single count supports this clonotype. Being one base from a much bigger clone, this may be a read error. This chain connects TRBV28 to TRBJ2-6; a weak D match, TRBD1 (5 bases). This CDR3 has 15 residues. Looked up from germline, CDR1 is MDHEN and CDR2 is SYDVKM. CDR3 coding DNA: TGTGCCAGCAGTTTCCCAGGGTCTGGGACCAACGTCCTGACTTTC. This translates into CASSFPGSGTNVLTF. The whole variable domain, remainder taken from reference TRBV28 and TRBJ2-6, is DVKVTQSSRYLVKRTGEKVFLECVQDMDHENMFWYRQDPGLGLRLIYFSYDVKMKEKGDIPEGYSVSREKKERFSLILESASTNQTSMYLCASSFPGSGTNVLTFGAGSRLTVL.

This clonotype has only a few counts. V usage is TRBV6-6 and J usage is TRBJ1-5; maybe TRBD1 (6 bases). This CDR3 region has 16 residues. Between the trimmed V and J ends, which lost 7 bases and 0 bases, there was a span of 16 bases. From germline, CDR1 is MNHNY and CDR2 SVGAGI (reference sequence). DNA of the CDR3: TGTGCCAGCACCAACGCCCAGGGGTATAGCAATCAGCCCCAGCATTTT. Amino acids: CASTNAQGYSNQPQHF.